The 24 T cell receptor beta chains reported below all come from one sample, sequenced in a study of blood T cell repertoires in COVID-19. TCRdb's table, derived via immunoSEQ multiplex PCR, lists solely in-frame clones and lacks some. The sample lists some 110,000 clones, roughly 87% occurring once. The sequenced material came from peripheral blood. The origin of the receptors is a human donor in a cohort sampled during active COVID-19.

The chain combines TRBV12-5 with TRBJ2-2; D is ambiguous. Germline assignment: CDR1 LGHNT and CDR2 FRNRAP. The CDR3 sequence is 11 residues long. V dropped 4 bases and J dropped 7 bases, with 4 bases sitting between them. DNA of the CDR3: TGTGCTAGTGGTTCTATCGGGGAGCTGTTTTTT. It encodes CASGSIGELFF.

This chain joins TRBV6-5 and TRBJ2-3; D ambiguous. The CDR3 is made up of 14 amino acids. Trimming removed 0 bases at V and 3 bases at J, with 7 bases between. The germline gives CDR1 MNHEY, CDR2 SVGAGI. The CDR3 reads CASSYSGRTDTQYF. Here the CDR3 DNA reads TGTGCCAGCAGTTACTCGGGCAGAACAGATACGCAGTATTTT.

J is TRBJ2-3 and V is TRBV15, with a tentative D call TRBD2 (6 bases). V shed 0 bases and J shed 0 bases, with 22 bases lying between them. CDR1 and CDR2 (germline): LNHNV, YYDKDF (reference sequence). The CDR3 loop spans 20 amino acids. CDR3 bases: TGTGCCACCAGCAGAGATGGGGGGTTCGGACTCGCGGGTAGCACAGATACGCAGTATTTT. The encoded protein is CATSRDGGFGLAGSTDTQYF.

The V gene is TRBV9, the J gene TRBJ1-2, with 9 bases matching TRBD1. Losses at the gene ends were 4 bases for V and 5 bases for J; bases not matched to a gene: 6. The germline V gene encodes CDR1 SGDLS and CDR2 YYNGEE. The CDR3 sequence is 14 residues long. The CDR3 region has the DNA TGTGCCAGCAGCTCCGGACAGGGGCGGTATGGCTACACCTTC. As protein: CASSSGQGRYGYTF.

This clone has more than one count but fewer than ten. The J gene is TRBJ1-2, the V gene TRBV28; D remains unclear. The CDR3 is made up of 12 amino acids. V was cut by 5 bases and J by 4 bases, with 8 bases left in between. CDR1 and CDR2 from the germline V gene are MDHEN and SYDVKM. The CDR3 coding sequence is TGTGCCAGCAGTCGACTTGGCTATGGCTACACCTTC. This encodes CASSRLGYGYTF.

The chain uses TRBV20-1 and TRBJ1-1, with D perhaps matching TRBD1 (6 bases). This CDR3 region has 15 residues. V lost 3 bases and J lost 4, with 18 bases in between. Germline V gene lookup returns CDR1 DFQATT and CDR2 SNEGSKA (reference sequence). The CDR3 protein is CSASGLNRVSTEAFF. DNA of the CDR3: TGCAGTGCTAGTGGTCTGAACAGGGTGAGCACTGAAGCTTTCTTT.

V and J are TRBV7-6 and TRBJ2-1; D call uncertain. Germline V gene sequence: CDR1 SGHVS, CDR2 FNYEAQ. V was trimmed by 5 bases and J by 9 bases, leaving 11 bases between them. This CDR3 spans 12 amino acids. CDR3 sequence: CASSPPRSEQFF. The CDR3 region has the DNA TGTGCCAGCAGCCCACCGCGGAGTGAGCAGTTCTTC.

This clone has a single count. The rearrangement links TRBV14 to TRBJ2-1; D not resolved. V was pared by 4 bases and J by 4 bases, with 20 bases between. Per the germline V gene, CDR1 is SGHDN and CDR2 is FVKESK. The CDR3 is made up of 17 amino acids. The DNA of the CDR3 is TGTGCCAGCAGCCGCCGGAGAGGCGGTCAATCTTACAATGAGCAGTTCTTC. Its translation: CASSRRRGGQSYNEQFF.

V is TRBV19 and J is TRBJ2-1; 8 positions agree with TRBD2. J lost 9 bases, V lost 8 bases, and 15 bases had no gene match. This CDR3 contains 15 residues. Germline CDR1 is LNHDA and CDR2 is SQIVND (reference sequence). CDR3 residues: CASLRAGGPGSEQFF. In DNA, the CDR3 is TGTGCCAGTCTCAGGGCGGGAGGCCCCGGAAGTGAGCAGTTCTTC.

This clone was recorded a few times. This sequence joins TRBV2 and TRBJ2-5, with no clear D. CDR1 and CDR2 (germline): SNHLY, FYNNEI. The CDR3 runs 11 residues. Deletions cut 8 bases from V and 5 bases from J, with 9 bases between. The CDR3 sequence is CASSWHETQYF. CDR3 DNA: TGTGCCAGCTCCTGGCATGAGACCCAGTACTTC.

The chain has TRBV4-2 and TRBJ2-3; 13 bases fit TRBD2. This CDR3 contains 17 residues. CDR1 is LGHNA and CDR2 is YNFKEQ in the germline V gene. V was pared by 4 bases and J by 3 bases, with 7 bases of the junction left unmatched. The CDR3 is CASSRTSGGAITDTQYF. The CDR3 DNA reads TGTGCCAGCAGCCGCACTAGCGGGGGGGCCATAACAGATACGCAGTATTTT.

The rearrangement uses TRBV3-1 (or the pseudogene TRBV3-2) and TRBJ1-4; 9 bases are shared with TRBD1. The CDR3 loop spans 17 amino acids. The junction had 7 bases not matched to a gene; V was cut back by 1 base and J by 4 bases. Germline-derived CDR1 and CDR2 are LGHDT and YNNKEL (reference sequence). The CDR3 sequence is CASSQGIGQGINEKLFF. As DNA, the CDR3 is TGTGCCAGCAGCCAAGGGATTGGACAGGGGATTAATGAAAAACTGTTTTTT.

As concerns this clone: One end of the junction varies from germline; a read error may be responsible. The gene calls are TRBV7-7 and TRBJ1-1; no clear D gene. Per germline, CDR1 SSHAT and CDR2 FNYEAQ (reference sequence). The CDR3 is 15 residues long. The CDR3 region has the DNA TGTGCTAGCAGCCCCATCGCCCAGGTGAACACTGAAGCTTTCTTT. Translation gives CASSPIAQVNTEAFF.

The rearrangement joins TRBV11-3 to TRBJ2-1, with 11 bases aligning to TRBD2. CDR1 is SGHNT, CDR2 YENEEA, per germline. The CDR3 consists of 16 residues. V lost 0 bases to trimming and J lost 8 bases; unmatched junction nucleotides: 6. The CDR3 region is CASSLDKLAGDYEQFF. The CDR3 region has the DNA TGTGCCAGCAGCTTAGATAAACTAGCGGGAGATTATGAGCAGTTCTTC.

This sequence joins TRBV6-5 and TRBJ1-1; TRBD1 agrees at 7 bases. V lost 6 bases to trimming and J lost 5 bases; unmatched junction nucleotides: 6. Per the germline V gene, CDR1 is MNHEY and CDR2 is SVGAGI. CDR3 length equals 13 residues. CDR3 DNA sequence: TGTGCCAGCAGAGACAGGGTGGCGACTGAAGCTTTCTTT. It is translated as CASRDRVATEAFF.

The chain carries TRBV29-1 and TRBJ2-7, with a weak D call TRBD2 (6 bases). The germline V gene encodes CDR1 SQVTM and CDR2 ANQGSEA. The CDR3 has 15 residues. The V end was cut by 6 bases, the J end by 3 bases, with 21 bases between. CDR3 in DNA: TGCAGCGTCGCCCCAAGGGCTAGCGCTTACTACGAGCAGTACTTC. Its translation: CSVAPRASAYYEQYF.

V usage is TRBV7-8 and J usage is TRBJ2-1, with 8 bases aligning to TRBD1. CDR3 size: 14 residues. The ends lost 2 bases at V and 4 bases at J; junction bases unmatched: 1. CDR1 is SGHVS, CDR2 FQNEAQ, per germline. CDR3 coding DNA: TGTGCCAGCAGCTTACGGACAGGGTACAATGAGCAGTTCTTC. This encodes CASSLRTGYNEQFF.

The chain carries TRBV19 and TRBJ1-2; 11 nucleotides align to TRBD1. This CDR3 spans 15 amino acids. Germline V gene sequence: CDR1 LNHDA, CDR2 SQIVND (reference sequence). V shed 6 bases and J 9 bases; nucleotides not matched to a gene: 12. CDR3 DNA sequence: TGTGCCAGTAGCCAACGGACAGGGGGCTTCGGTAGCTACACCTTC. The encoded protein is CASSQRTGGFGSYTF. The full variable domain, rest sourced from reference TRBV19 and TRBJ1-2, is DGGITQSPKYLFRKEGQNVTLSCEQNLNHDAMYWYRQDPGQGLRLIYYSQIVNDFQKGDIAEGYSVSREKKESFPLTVTSAQKNPTAFYLCASSQRTGGFGSYTFGSGTRLTVV.

V is TRBV2 and J is TRBJ1-6; 9 bases line up with TRBD1. The CDR3 sequence is 15 residues long. The trim removed 6 bases at V and 10 bases at J, leaving 10 bases unmatched. Looked up from germline, CDR1 is SNHLY and CDR2 is FYNNEI. The CDR3 coding sequence is TGTGCCAGCAGACGCACAGGGGGCGCGGGATCACCCCTCCACTTT. This sequence encodes CASRRTGGAGSPLHF.

Of note for this clone: At one boundary the junction diverges from the germline segment, which might be a read error. The chain carries TRBV7-9 and TRBJ1-2; a possible D gene is TRBD1 (6 bases). CDR3 length equals 11 residues. Germline V gene sequence: CDR1 SEHNR, CDR2 FQNEAQ (reference sequence). Written as DNA, the CDR3 is TGTGCCAGCACCCTTGTACAGGGTCTTGACTTC. This sequence encodes CASTLVQGLDF.

The chain links TRBV27 to TRBJ1-1; 10 bases are shared with TRBD1. The J segment lost 1 base and the V segment lost 8 bases, leaving 13 bases of the junction unmatched. CDR1 is MNHEY and CDR2 is SMNVEV in the germline V gene (reference sequence). This CDR3 has 17 residues. CDR3: CASPVRTGGFGNTEAFF. The CDR3 bases are TGTGCCAGCCCCGTCCGGACAGGGGGTTTCGGGAACACTGAAGCTTTCTTT.

The rearrangement links TRBV11-2 to TRBJ2-1; 11 bases match TRBD2. V shed 5 bases and J 10 bases; nucleotides not matched to a gene: 13. Germline V CDR1 and CDR2: SGHAT, FQNNGV. The CDR3 covers 16 residues. The chain's CDR3 is CASSQIAGGAQGEQFF. The CDR3 coding sequence is TGTGCCAGCAGCCAGATAGCGGGAGGGGCCCAAGGCGAGCAGTTCTTC.

The chain combines TRBV6-5 with TRBJ2-1; tentatively, D is TRBD1 (6 bases). The CDR3 is 14 residues long. Trimming stripped 6 bases from V and 4 bases from J, with 13 bases between. CDR1 is MNHEY and CDR2 is SVGAGI in the germline V gene. CDR3 region: CASSWRGGYNEQFF. The CDR3 nucleotides are TGTGCCAGCAGCTGGAGAGGGGGTTACAATGAGCAGTTCTTC.

This chain connects TRBV27 to TRBJ2-1, with TRBD1 matching over 9 bases. The CDR3 sequence is 15 residues long. Germline CDR1 is MNHEY and CDR2 is SMNVEV (reference sequence). The V and J ends lost 6 bases and 7 bases, in that order; junction bases with no gene match: 10. The CDR3 loop reads CASRPFGTGNNEQFF. The CDR3, as DNA: TGTGCCAGCAGGCCCTTCGGGACAGGGAATAATGAGCAGTTCTTC.